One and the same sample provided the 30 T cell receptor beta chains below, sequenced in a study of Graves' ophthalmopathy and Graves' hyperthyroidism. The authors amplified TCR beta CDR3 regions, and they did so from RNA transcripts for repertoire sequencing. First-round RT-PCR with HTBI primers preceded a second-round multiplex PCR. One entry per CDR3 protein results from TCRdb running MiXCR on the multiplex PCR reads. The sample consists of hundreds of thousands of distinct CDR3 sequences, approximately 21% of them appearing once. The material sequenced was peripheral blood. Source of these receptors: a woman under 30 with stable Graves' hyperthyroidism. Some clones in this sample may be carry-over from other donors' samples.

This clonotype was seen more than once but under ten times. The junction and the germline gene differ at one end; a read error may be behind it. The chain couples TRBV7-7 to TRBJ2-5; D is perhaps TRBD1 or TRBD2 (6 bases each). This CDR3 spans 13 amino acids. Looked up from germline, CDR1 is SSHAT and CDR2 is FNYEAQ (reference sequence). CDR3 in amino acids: CASSSLGGETQYF. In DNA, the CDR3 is TGTGCTAGCAGCTCCCTGGGGGGCGAGACCCAGTACTTC.

The CDR3 bases are TGCAGTGCTAGTGACTCTGGGACCGGGGAGCTGTTTTTT. This encodes CSASDSGTGELFF. The V call is TRBV20-1, the J call TRBJ2-2; D is uncertain. Germline lookup yields CDR1 DFQATT and CDR2 SNEGSKA (reference sequence). V gave up 3 bases and J gave up 5 bases, with 10 bases separating them. The CDR3 is 13 residues long.

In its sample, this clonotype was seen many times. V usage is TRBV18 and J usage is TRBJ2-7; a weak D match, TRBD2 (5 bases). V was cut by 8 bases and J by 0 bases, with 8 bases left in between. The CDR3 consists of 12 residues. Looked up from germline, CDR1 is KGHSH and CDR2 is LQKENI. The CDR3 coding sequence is TGTGCCAGCCACGGGGACTCCTACGAGCAGTACTTC. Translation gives CASHGDSYEQYF.

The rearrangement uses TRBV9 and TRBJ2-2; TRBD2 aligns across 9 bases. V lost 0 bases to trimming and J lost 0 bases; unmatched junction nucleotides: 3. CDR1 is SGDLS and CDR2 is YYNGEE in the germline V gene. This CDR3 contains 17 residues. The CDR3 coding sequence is TGTGCCAGCAGCGTAGACGCGGGGGGGTCGAACACCGGGGAGCTGTTTTTT. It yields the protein CASSVDAGGSNTGELFF.

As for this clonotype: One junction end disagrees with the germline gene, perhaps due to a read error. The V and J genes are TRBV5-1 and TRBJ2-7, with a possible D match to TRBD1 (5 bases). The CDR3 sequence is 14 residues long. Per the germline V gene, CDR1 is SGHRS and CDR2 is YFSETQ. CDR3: CASSLARVLDEQCF. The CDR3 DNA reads TGCGCCAGCAGCTTGGCCAGGGTTCTCGACGAGCAGTGCTTC.

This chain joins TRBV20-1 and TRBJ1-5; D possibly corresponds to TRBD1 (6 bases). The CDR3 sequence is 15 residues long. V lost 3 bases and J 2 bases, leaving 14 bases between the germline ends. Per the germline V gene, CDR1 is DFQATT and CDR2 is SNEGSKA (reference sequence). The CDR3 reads CSASPSGVGNQPQHF. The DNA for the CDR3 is TGCAGTGCTAGCCCCTCAGGGGTGGGCAATCAGCCCCAGCATTTT.

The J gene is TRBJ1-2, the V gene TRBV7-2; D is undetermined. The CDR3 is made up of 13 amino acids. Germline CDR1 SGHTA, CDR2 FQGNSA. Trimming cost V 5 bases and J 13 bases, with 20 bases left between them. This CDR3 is CASSPIIGAKCTF. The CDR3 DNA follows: TGTGCCAGCAGCCCCATCATCGGAGCTAAGTGCACCTTC.

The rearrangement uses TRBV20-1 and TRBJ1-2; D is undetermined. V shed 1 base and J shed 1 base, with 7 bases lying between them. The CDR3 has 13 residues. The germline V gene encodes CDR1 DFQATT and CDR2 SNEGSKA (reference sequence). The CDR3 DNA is TGCAGTGCTAGAGTCGAGTTTAACTATGGCTACACCTTC. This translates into CSARVEFNYGYTF.

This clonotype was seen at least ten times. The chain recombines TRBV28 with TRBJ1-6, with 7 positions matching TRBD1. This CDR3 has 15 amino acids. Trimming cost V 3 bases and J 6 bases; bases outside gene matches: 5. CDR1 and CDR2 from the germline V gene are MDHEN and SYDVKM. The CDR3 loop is CASSFRTGPNSPLHF. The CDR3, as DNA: TGTGCCAGCAGTTTCAGGACAGGACCTAATTCACCCCTCCACTTT.

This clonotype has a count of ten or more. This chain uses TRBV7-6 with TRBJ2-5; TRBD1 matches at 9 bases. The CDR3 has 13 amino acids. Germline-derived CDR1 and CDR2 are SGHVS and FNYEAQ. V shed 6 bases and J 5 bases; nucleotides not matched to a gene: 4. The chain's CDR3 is CASRQGAGETQYF. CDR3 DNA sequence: TGTGCCAGCAGACAGGGGGCGGGGGAGACCCAGTACTTC.

The CDR3 region is CASSARRGLNTGELFF. Here the CDR3 DNA reads TGTGCCAGCAGCGCTCGAAGAGGGCTGAACACCGGGGAGCTGTTTTTT. This chain links TRBV9 with TRBJ2-2; possibly TRBD2 for D (5 bases). Trimming pared 3 bases from V and 1 base from J, leaving 13 bases between. Germline V CDR1 and CDR2: SGDLS, YYNGEE. The CDR3 has 16 residues. The full variable domain, in which reference TRBV9 and TRBJ2-2 provide the parts outside the CDR3, is DSGVTQTPKHLITATGQRVTLRCSPRSGDLSVYWYQQSLDQGLQFLIQYYNGEERAKGNILERFSAQQFPDLHSELNLSSLELGDSALYFCASSARRGLNTGELFFGEGSRLTVL.

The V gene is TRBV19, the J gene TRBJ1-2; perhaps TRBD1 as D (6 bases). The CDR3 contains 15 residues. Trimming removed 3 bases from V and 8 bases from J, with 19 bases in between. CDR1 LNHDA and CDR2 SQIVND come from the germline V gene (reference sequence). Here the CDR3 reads CASSILLAQGVGYTF. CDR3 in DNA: TGTGCCAGTAGTATCCTGCTGGCACAGGGAGTCGGCTACACCTTC.

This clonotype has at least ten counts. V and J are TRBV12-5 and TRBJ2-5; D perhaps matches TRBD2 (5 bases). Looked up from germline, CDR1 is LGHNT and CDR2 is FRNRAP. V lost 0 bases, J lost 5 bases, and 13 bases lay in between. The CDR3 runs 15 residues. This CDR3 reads CASGLVASRGETQYF. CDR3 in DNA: TGTGCTAGTGGTTTGGTGGCTAGTCGGGGTGAGACCCAGTACTTC.

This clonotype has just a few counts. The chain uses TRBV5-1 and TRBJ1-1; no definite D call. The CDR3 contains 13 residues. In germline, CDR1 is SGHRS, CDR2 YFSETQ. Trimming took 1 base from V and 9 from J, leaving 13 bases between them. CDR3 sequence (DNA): TGCGCCAGCAGCTTGTCTGGGAGTCTTAAAGCTTTCTTT. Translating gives CASSLSGSLKAFF. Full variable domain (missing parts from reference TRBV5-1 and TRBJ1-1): KAGVTQTPRYLIKTRGQQVTLSCSPISGHRSVSWYQQTPGQGLQFLFEYFSETQRNKGNFPGRFSGRQFSNSRSEMNVSTLELGDSALYLCASSLSGSLKAFFGQGTRLTVV.

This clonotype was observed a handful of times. The CDR3 loop is CASSFGQGGTGELFF. CDR3 in DNA: TGTGCCAGCAGTTTTGGACAGGGCGGCACCGGGGAGCTGTTTTTT. The V and J genes are TRBV27 and TRBJ2-2, with 8 bases aligning to TRBD1. The germline V gene encodes CDR1 MNHEY and CDR2 SMNVEV (reference sequence). The ends lost 3 bases at V and 4 bases at J; junction bases unmatched: 4. The CDR3 has 15 residues.

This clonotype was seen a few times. The CDR3 coding sequence is TGTGCCAGCAGCCCCAGGGGGAGGGGGCCGGGCACCGGGGAGCTGTTTTTT. This sequence encodes CASSPRGRGPGTGELFF. The chain has TRBV7-3 and TRBJ2-2, with D perhaps assigned TRBD1 or TRBD2 (7 bases each). V lost 5 bases and J lost 4, with 20 bases in between. Germline V gives CDR1 SGHTA, CDR2 FQGTGA. This CDR3 comprises 17 residues.

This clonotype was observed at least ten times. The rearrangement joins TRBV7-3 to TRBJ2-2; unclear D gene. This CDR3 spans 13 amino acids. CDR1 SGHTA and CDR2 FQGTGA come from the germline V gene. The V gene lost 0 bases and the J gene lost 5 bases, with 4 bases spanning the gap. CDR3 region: CASSLTRTGELFF. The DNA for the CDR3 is TGTGCCAGCAGCTTAACCCGGACCGGGGAGCTGTTTTTT.

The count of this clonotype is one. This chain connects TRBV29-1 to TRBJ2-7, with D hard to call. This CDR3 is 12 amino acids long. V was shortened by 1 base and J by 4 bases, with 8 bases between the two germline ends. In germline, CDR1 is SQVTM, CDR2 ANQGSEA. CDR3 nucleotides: TGCAGCGTTGAAGTTAGGGATTACGAGCAGTACTTC. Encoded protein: CSVEVRDYEQYF.

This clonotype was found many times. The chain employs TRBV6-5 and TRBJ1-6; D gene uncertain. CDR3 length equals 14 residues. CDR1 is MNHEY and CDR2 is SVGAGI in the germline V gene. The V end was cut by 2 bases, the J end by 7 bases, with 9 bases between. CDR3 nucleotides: TGTGCCAGCAGTTACACGGCAGGCAATTCACCCCTCCACTTT. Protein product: CASSYTAGNSPLHF.

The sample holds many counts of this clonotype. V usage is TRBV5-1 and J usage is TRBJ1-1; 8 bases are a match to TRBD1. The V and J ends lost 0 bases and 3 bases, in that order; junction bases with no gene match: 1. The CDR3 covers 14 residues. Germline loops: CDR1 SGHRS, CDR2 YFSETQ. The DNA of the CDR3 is TGCGCCAGCAGCTTGGCGACAGGGGACACTGAAGCTTTCTTT. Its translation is CASSLATGDTEAFF.

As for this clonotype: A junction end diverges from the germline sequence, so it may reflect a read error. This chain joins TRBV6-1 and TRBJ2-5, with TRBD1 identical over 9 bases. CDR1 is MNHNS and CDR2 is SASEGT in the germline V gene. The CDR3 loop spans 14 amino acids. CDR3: CASSEDRGPRDRHF. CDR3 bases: TGCGCCAGCAGTGAGGACAGGGGCCCAAGAGATCGCCACTTC.

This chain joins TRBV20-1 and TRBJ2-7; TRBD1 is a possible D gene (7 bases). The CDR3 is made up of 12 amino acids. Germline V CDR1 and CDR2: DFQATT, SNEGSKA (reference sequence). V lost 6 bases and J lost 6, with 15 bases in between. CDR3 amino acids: CSARQQGGEQYF. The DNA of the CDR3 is TGCAGTGCCCGTCAGCAGGGGGGCGAGCAGTACTTC.

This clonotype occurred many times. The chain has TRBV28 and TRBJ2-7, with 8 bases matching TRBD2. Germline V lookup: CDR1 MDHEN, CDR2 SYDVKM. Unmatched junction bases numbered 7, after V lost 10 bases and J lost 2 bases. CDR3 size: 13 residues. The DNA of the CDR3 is TGTGCCACCGGGAGGGCAAGCCCCTACGAGCAGTACTTC. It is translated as CATGRASPYEQYF.

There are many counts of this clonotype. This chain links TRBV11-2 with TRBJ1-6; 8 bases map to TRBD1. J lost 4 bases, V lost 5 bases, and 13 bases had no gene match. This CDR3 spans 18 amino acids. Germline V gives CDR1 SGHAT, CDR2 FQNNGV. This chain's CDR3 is CASSPRQGSGAYNSPLHF. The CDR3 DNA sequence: TGTGCCAGCAGCCCGCGACAGGGGTCGGGCGCTTATAATTCACCCCTCCACTTT.

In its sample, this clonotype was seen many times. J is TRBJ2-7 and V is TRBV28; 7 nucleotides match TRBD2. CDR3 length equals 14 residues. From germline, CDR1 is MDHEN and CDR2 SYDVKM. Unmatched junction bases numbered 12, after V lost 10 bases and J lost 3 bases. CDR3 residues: CATRPTSARYEQYF. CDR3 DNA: TGTGCCACCCGCCCCACTAGCGCGCGCTACGAGCAGTACTTC.

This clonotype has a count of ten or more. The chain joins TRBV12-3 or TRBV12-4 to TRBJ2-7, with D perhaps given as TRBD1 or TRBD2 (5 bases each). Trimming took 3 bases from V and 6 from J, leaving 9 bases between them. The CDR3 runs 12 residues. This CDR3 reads CASSFGASEQYF. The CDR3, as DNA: TGTGCCAGCAGTTTCGGGGCTTCCGAGCAGTACTTC.

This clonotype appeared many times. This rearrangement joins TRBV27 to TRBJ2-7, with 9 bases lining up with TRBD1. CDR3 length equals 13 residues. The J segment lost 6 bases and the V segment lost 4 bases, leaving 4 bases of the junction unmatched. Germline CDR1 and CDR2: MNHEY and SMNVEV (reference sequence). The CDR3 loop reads CASSWYRGLEQYF. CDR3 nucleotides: TGTGCCAGCAGTTGGTACAGGGGGCTCGAGCAGTACTTC.

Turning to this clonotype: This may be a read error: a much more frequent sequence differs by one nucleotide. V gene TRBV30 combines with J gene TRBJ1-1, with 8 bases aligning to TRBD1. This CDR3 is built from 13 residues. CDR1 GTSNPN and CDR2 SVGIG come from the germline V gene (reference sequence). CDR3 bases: TGTGCCTGGTCGCTCACAGGGGGGACTGAAGCTCTCTTT. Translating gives CAWSLTGGTEALF.

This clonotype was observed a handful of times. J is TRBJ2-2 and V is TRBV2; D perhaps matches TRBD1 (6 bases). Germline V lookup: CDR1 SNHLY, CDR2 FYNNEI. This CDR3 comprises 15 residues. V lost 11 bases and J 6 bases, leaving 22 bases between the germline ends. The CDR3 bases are TGTGCCTCCTCGGGTACAGGGAAGAGGGCCGGGGAGCTGTTTTTT. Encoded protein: CASSGTGKRAGELFF.

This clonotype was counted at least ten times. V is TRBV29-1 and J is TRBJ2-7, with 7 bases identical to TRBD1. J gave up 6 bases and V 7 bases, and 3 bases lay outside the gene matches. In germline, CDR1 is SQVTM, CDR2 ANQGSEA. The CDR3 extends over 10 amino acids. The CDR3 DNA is TGCAGCGCCACAGGGGTCGAGCAGTACTTC. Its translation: CSATGVEQYF.